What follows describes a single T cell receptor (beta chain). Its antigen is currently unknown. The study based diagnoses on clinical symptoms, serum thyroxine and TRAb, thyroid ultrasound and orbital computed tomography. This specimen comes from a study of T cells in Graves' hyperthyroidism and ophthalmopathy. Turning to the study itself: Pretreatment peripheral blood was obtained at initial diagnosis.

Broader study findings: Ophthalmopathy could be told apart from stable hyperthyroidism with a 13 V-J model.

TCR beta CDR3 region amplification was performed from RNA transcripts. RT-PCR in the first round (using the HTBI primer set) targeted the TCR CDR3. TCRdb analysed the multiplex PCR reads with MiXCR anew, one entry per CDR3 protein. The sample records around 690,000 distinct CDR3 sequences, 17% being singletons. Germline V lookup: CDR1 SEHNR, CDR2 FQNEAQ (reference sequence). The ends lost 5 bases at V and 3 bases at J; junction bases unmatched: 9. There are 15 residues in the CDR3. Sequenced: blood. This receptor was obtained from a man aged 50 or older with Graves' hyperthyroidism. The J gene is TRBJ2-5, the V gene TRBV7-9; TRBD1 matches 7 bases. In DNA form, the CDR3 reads TGTGCCAGCAGCACCCCCCGGGACAGAAAAGAGACCCAGTACTTC. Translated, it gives CASSTPRDRKETQYF.